Listed below are T cell receptor beta chains from one sample, sequenced in a study of T cells after yellow fever vaccination. TCRdb passed the 5' RACE reads through MiXCR, listing each CDR3 protein once. In the table there are about 340,000 distinct CDR3 sequences, about 8.7% of which are singletons. The sample here was PBMCs, taken on the day of the first yellow fever vaccination. The receptors stem from a man aged 18 to 30 who received the YFV17D yellow fever vaccine. CDR3s include the opening cysteine and the closing phenylalanine or tryptophan. The D gene is left open where the match is weak. Some rows mark clone size as missing; the rest say once, few, many or name a class of expanded clone.

cdr3_length j_call clone_size d_call v_call cdr3_aa cdr3_nt
15 TRBJ2-7 . . TRBV5-1 CASSLGVGGEGEQYF TGCGCCAGCAGCTTGGGAGTAGGGGGGGAAGGCGAGCAGTACTTC
18 TRBJ2-1 few TRBD2 TRBV19 CASSIDRLAGVTYNEQFF TGTGCCAGTAGTATAGATAGGCTAGCGGGGGTTACGTACAATGAGCAGTTCTTC
14 TRBJ2-2 many TRBD2 TRBV2 CASRGLADTGELFF TGTGCCAGCAGGGGACTAGCGGACACCGGGGAGCTGTTTTTT
13 TRBJ1-4 few . TRBV6-5 CASSWGMGKKLFF TGTGCCAGCAGTTGGGGTATGGGGAAAAAACTGTTTTTT
13 TRBJ2-3 many . TRBV10-1 CASSDGSTDTQYF TGCGCCAGCAGCGACGGAAGCACAGATACGCAGTATTTT
14 TRBJ1-2 . . TRBV5-4 CASSQPGRNYGYTF TGTGCCAGCAGTCAACCGGGACGAAACTATGGCTACACCTTC
13 TRBJ2-7 few . TRBV12-3/TRBV12-4 CASSPGNSYEQYF TGTGCCAGCAGCCCGGGGAACTCCTACGAGCAGTACTTC
13 TRBJ1-1 few TRBD1 TRBV12-3/TRBV12-4 CASGQEMNTEAFF TGTGCCAGCGGACAGGAGATGAACACTGAAGCTTTCTTT
14 TRBJ2-1 few . TRBV28 CASSLRPAGNEQFF TGTGCCAGCAGTTTAAGGCCCGCGGGCAATGAGCAGTTCTTC
11 TRBJ1-1 few . TRBV19 CASEGWTEAFF TGTGCCAGTGAAGGTTGGACTGAAGCTTTCTTT
13 TRBJ1-2 few . TRBV12-5 CASVWGTAGGYTF TGTGCTAGTGTTTGGGGAACTGCCGGTGGCTACACCTTC
13 TRBJ1-5 few . TRBV2 CASSPLERQPQHF TGTGCCAGCAGTCCCCTTGAGCGTCAGCCCCAGCATTTT
16 TRBJ2-1 few . TRBV5-1 CASSVQTQGTYNEQFF TGCGCCAGCAGCGTCCAAACCCAGGGAACATACAATGAGCAGTTCTTC
17 TRBJ1-6 many TRBD1 TRBV5-4 CASSLTPGGAQNSPLHF TGTGCCAGCAGCTTGACACCAGGGGGGGCTCAAAATTCACCCCTCCACTTT
13 TRBJ1-1 many TRBD1 TRBV4-1 CASSRDRGTEAFF TGCGCCAGCAGCAGGGACAGGGGCACTGAAGCTTTCTTT
15 TRBJ2-5 . TRBD2 TRBV20-1 CSAPDSGGPKETQYF TGCAGTGCTCCTGATAGCGGGGGGCCAAAAGAGACCCAGTACTTC
12 TRBJ1-3 . . TRBV2 CAGGRSGNTIYF TGTGCGGGGGGGCGCTCTGGAAACACCATATATTTT
15 TRBJ2-4 few . TRBV18 CASSVQTGLREIQYF TGTGCCAGCTCAGTACAGACAGGCTTAAGGGAGATTCAGTACTTC
16 TRBJ1-1 many . TRBV7-8 CASSHIVQTGVAEAFF TGTGCCAGCAGTCATATCGTACAGACTGGGGTAGCTGAAGCTTTCTTT
13 TRBJ1-2 few . TRBV12-3/TRBV12-4 CASSSGMLYGYTF TGTGCCAGCAGTAGTGGCATGCTCTATGGCTACACCTTC
20 TRBJ2-2 . TRBD2 TRBV5-1 CASSPRIRSSGGPGAGELFF TGCGCCAGCAGCCCCCGGATCAGGTCTAGCGGGGGCCCCGGGGCCGGGGAGCTGTTTTTT
14 TRBJ2-1 few TRBD2 TRBV29-1 CSVPPAGGYNEQFF TGCAGCGTGCCCCCAGCGGGGGGGTACAATGAGCAGTTCTTC